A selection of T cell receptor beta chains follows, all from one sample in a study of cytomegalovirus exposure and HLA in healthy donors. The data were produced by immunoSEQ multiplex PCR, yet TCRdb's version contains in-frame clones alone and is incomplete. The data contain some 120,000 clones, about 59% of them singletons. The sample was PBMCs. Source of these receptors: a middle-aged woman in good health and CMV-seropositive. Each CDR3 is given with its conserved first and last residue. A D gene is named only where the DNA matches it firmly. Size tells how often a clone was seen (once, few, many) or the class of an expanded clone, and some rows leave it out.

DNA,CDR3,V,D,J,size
TGTGCCAGCAGCTTGGGCGAGTCCACAGATACGCAGTATTTT,CASSLGESTDTQYF,TRBV5-4,NA,TRBJ2-3,NA
TGTGCCAGCAGCTTCAGGGGGAGTAGGACAGATACGCAGTATTTT,CASSFRGSRTDTQYF,TRBV9,TRBD1,TRBJ2-3,NA
TGTGCCAGCAGCCAAGGGACTAGCGTAGCCTACGAGCAGTACTTC,CASSQGTSVAYEQYF,TRBV9,TRBD2,TRBJ2-7,NA
TGTGCCAGCAGCTCTAGTGGCGAGGAGACCCAGTACTTC,CASSSSGEETQYF,TRBV7-9,NA,TRBJ2-5,NA
TGCGCCAGCAGCCAAGATTTGGGACCAGGGGGCGAGCAGTACTTC,CASSQDLGPGGEQYF,TRBV4-1,TRBD1,TRBJ2-7,NA
TGTGCCAGTAGTATAGGCGGGAGGGACTACGAGCAGTACTTC,CASSIGGRDYEQYF,TRBV19,TRBD2,TRBJ2-7,NA
TGTGCCAGCAGCTTGGTTCGGGAGGGTAATGAGCAGTTCTTC,CASSLVREGNEQFF,TRBV5-4,TRBD2,TRBJ2-1,NA
TGTGCCAGCAGTGGGCGGGCCGGGACTGGAGCAGAGACCCAGTACTTC,CASSGRAGTGAETQYF,TRBV6-1,NA,TRBJ2-5,few
TGCAGCGCCGACCTTACCCCTGGGAGCGAGCAGTACTTC,CSADLTPGSEQYF,TRBV29-1,NA,TRBJ2-7,NA
TGTGCCAGCAGCCAGCGACAGAACCTCTACGAGCAGTACTTC,CASSQRQNLYEQYF,TRBV14,NA,TRBJ2-7,NA
TGTGCCAGCAGTACACCCCTCAGGTACAATGAGCAGTTCTTC,CASSTPLRYNEQFF,TRBV27,NA,TRBJ2-1,NA
TGTGCCAGTAGTTTAACAGGGGACGACACTGAAGCTTTCTTT,CASSLTGDDTEAFF,TRBV19,TRBD1,TRBJ1-1,NA
TGTGCCAGCAGTTTACGGGTCAGGGTCTTC,CASSLRVRVF,TRBV6-9,NA,TRBJ2-1,few
TGCGCCAGCAGCCACAACAGAGAAGAGCAGTTCTTC,CASSHNREEQFF,TRBV4-1,NA,TRBJ2-1,few
TGTGCCAGCAGCCGGGACATGAACACTGAAGCTTTCTTT,CASSRDMNTEAFF,TRBV28,NA,TRBJ1-1,NA
TGTGCCAGCGTTCTCCGGGAGGGCTTGCGCGAGCAGTACTTC,CASVLREGLREQYF,TRBV2,TRBD2,TRBJ2-7,few
TGTGCCAGCACCCTAATCAGGGCGGTGGGTTCACCCCTCCACTTT,CASTLIRAVGSPLHF,TRBV27,NA,TRBJ1-6,few
TGTGCCAGCAGTTTAGGGGGGGCGCCCGGCTACACCTTC,CASSLGGAPGYTF,TRBV28,NA,TRBJ1-2,NA
TGTGCCAGCAGCTTACGGCTAGCGGGAAATTCAATACCCGGGGAGCTGTTTTTT,CASSLRLAGNSIPGELFF,TRBV7-8,TRBD2,TRBJ2-2,NA
TGCGCCAGCAGCCAAGAACAGATTGCAACTAATGAAAAACTGTTTTTT,CASSQEQIATNEKLFF,TRBV4-3,NA,TRBJ1-4,NA
TGTGCCAGCAGCTTGAGCTACACAGATACGCAGTATTTT,CASSLSYTDTQYF,TRBV7-3,NA,TRBJ2-3,NA
TGTGCCAGCTGCAGCCTGACAGGGGGTTATGGCTACACCTTC,CASCSLTGGYGYTF,TRBV5-6,TRBD1,TRBJ1-2,NA
TGTGCCTGGAGTGTATCCTCCTACGAGCAGTACTTC,CAWSVSSYEQYF,TRBV30,NA,TRBJ2-7,NA
TGTGCCAGCAGCTTCGGTTTCCTCCACTACGAGCAGTACTTC,CASSFGFLHYEQYF,TRBV11-2,NA,TRBJ2-7,once
TGCGCCAGCAGCCCACGGGTAGCGGGAGTTAGTGAGCAGTTCTTC,CASSPRVAGVSEQFF,TRBV4-3,TRBD2,TRBJ2-1,NA
TGTGCCAGCAGCTCCGGGACAGGGGCCTACGAGCAGTACTTC,CASSSGTGAYEQYF,TRBV5-8,TRBD1,TRBJ2-7,NA
TGTGCCACCAGCGAAGGTGCGGGAGGGGACAATGAGCAGTTCTTC,CATSEGAGGDNEQFF,TRBV15,TRBD2,TRBJ2-1,NA
TGCAGCGTTGAAGGTCGGAACGGGGGAGAGACCCAGTACTTC,CSVEGRNGGETQYF,TRBV29-1,NA,TRBJ2-5,NA
TGTGCCAGCAGCTGGTACAGCCGGCAAGAGACCCAGTACTTC,CASSWYSRQETQYF,TRBV5-8,NA,TRBJ2-5,NA
TGTGCCAGCAGACAGGCCCGTGAAGCTTTCTTT,CASRQAREAFF,TRBV2,NA,TRBJ1-1,NA
TGTGCCAGCAGCGGGGGTTTGTTGTTCGGACAGGGGCGCGGTAGTACGCAGTATTTT,CASSGGLLFGQGRGSTQYF,TRBV7-2,TRBD1,TRBJ2-3,NA
TGTGCCAGCACACAGGGGGGAACGCGGCACTATGGCTACACCTTC,CASTQGGTRHYGYTF,TRBV2,TRBD1,TRBJ1-2,NA
TGTGCCAGCAGCTTCACAGGATCCTCGAACACTGAAGCTTTCTTT,CASSFTGSSNTEAFF,TRBV11-2,NA,TRBJ1-1,NA
TGTGCCAGCAAGACTAGCGGGGCCTACAATGAGCAGTTCTTC,CASKTSGAYNEQFF,TRBV6-5,TRBD2,TRBJ2-1,NA
TGTGCCAGCAGCCCTCTCCAGGGGGCGCAGGGCGAGCAGTACTTC,CASSPLQGAQGEQYF,TRBV7-8,TRBD1,TRBJ2-7,NA
TGTGCCAGTAGTCAGGACAGGGCTGAGATGGCTGTTGGCTACACCTTC,CASSQDRAEMAVGYTF,TRBV19,TRBD1,TRBJ1-2,few
TGTGCCAGTAGTATCGTAGCGGGAGACAATGAGCAGTTCTTC,CASSIVAGDNEQFF,TRBV19,TRBD2,TRBJ2-1,NA
TGTGCCAGCAGTCTAGGGGAAAATCAGCCCCAGCATTTT,CASSLGENQPQHF,TRBV28,NA,TRBJ1-5,once
TGTGCCAGCAGGCCTACCGGGACTAGCCGTACCGGGGAGCTGTTTTTT,CASRPTGTSRTGELFF,TRBV7-9,TRBD2,TRBJ2-2,NA
TGCAGCGTTGAGGCGGCGGGAACCGAGCAGTACTTC,CSVEAAGTEQYF,TRBV29-1,NA,TRBJ2-7,few
TGTGCCAGTAGTATGGCCCATGGGACACTCTATGGCTACACCTTC,CASSMAHGTLYGYTF,TRBV19,NA,TRBJ1-2,NA
TGCGCCAGCAGCCAAGGAAGTAGCGGGAGACTTACGCAGTATTTT,CASSQGSSGRLTQYF,TRBV4-3,TRBD2,TRBJ2-3,NA